This T cell receptor beta chain was sequenced in a study of blood T cell repertoires in COVID-19. Study-level information: PBMCs, B-cell-depleted T cells, or T cells were the source of the cDNA or gDNA that made up the material.

In the original workflow: Estimation of nucleated cell counts was performed using reference gene primer amplification. Only in-frame clones appear in the TCRdb table, and some are missing; sequencing was by immunoSEQ multiplex PCR. That table is the source of V, J and clone size, and D and trimming were worked out from the DNA. The sample has roughly 350,000 clones, approximately 90% seen once. Germline V gives CDR1 SQVTM, CDR2 ANQGSEA. The CDR3 is 12 amino acids. V lost 4 bases to trimming and J lost 6 bases; unmatched junction nucleotides: 2. This clonotype was sampled from a woman aged 50 to 60 with active or convalescent COVID-19. Sequenced sample: peripheral blood. The chain has TRBV29-1 and TRBJ1-4, with 7 bases fitting TRBD1. For the CDR3, the DNA is TGCAGCGTTGCCAGGGGGGATGAAAAACTGTTTTTT. Translated, it gives CSVARGDEKLFF.